What follows describes a single T cell receptor (beta chain). What antigen it recognizes has not been identified. Per-base quality was not reported, and no clone a single base away is much larger than it. The library relied on the immunoSEQ multiplex PCR assay. A mixture of 60 forward primers for TCR Vbeta segments and 13 reverse primers for TCR Jbeta segments was used in the multiplex PCR. The CDR3 region of rearranged TCR beta genes was amplified from genomic DNA with a multiplex PCR assay. The amplified TCR beta libraries were sequenced on the Illumina HiSeq System as 87-base-pair reads. As for how the authors treated the data: Across the 670 or so repertoires, a later analysis counted 60 million to 90 million unique TCR beta chains, roughly 11 million of which were shared by at least two donors. Raw reads were error-corrected and collapsed into unique sequences with a nearest-neighbor algorithm that merged closely related sequences to remove PCR and sequencing errors. V, D and J gene segments were assigned by aligning CDR3 sequences to IMGT reference sequences. For a sequence to be retained, a match of at least six nucleotides was required to both a V gene segment and a J gene segment. Rearrangements were classified as productive when the CDR3 lacked stop codons and remained in frame with V and J, and all other rearrangements were classified as non-productive. Following IMGT convention, CDR3 was defined as the stretch from the second conserved V-encoded cysteine to the conserved J-encoded phenylalanine. In an earlier analysis of more than 550 of the donors, sequences lacking an unambiguous match to a single V gene segment were excluded. An earlier analysis of 587 of the donors called V segments functional above 56.7% productive rearrangements and segregating when the between-donor standard deviation exceeded 5%. To diagnose cytomegalovirus status from the catalog of TCR beta chain sequences, a statistical classification framework was built. V and J gene assignment, in a later analysis, came from comparing TCR nucleotide sequences with IMGT/GENE-DB human TR gene sequences. In a later analysis, CDR3 sequences and most-parsimonious VDJ recombination scenarios were assigned using the TCRdist pipeline. In a later analysis, every TCR beta chain was defined by the combination of its CDR3 amino acid sequence and its V-gene family, and reads without a unique V-gene family were dropped. As a way to deal with suspected cross-contamination and a sequencing artifact, a later analysis dropped approximately 590 nucleotide sequences that were highly shared and had low generation probability. In a later analysis, a clonal expansion index for each public chain was calculated from normalized within-repertoire ranks of inferred template counts. In a later analysis, generation probabilities were computed with a VDJ recombination model fitted to out-of-frame rearrangements, and the resulting probabilities were checked against IGoR. Hypergeometric tests were used in a later analysis to score TCR-TCR, TCR-HLA and TCR-CMV co-occurrence, with a repertoire-size bias correction applied to the TCR pairs. False discovery rates were estimated in a later analysis by permuting HLA or CMV assignments 20 times. In a later analysis, co-occurring TCRs were grouped using DBSCAN, with TCRdist sequence similarity added in when clustering inside HLA-allele-positive subsets. For co-occurrence clustering, repertoires with fewer than 30,000 or more than 120,000 public chains were excluded, along with roughly 5 repertoires with anomalous nucleotide sharing. What TCRdb holds here is the immuneACCESS table cut down to in-frame rearrangements. Part of the clones is not present; checked against another copy, under half of the missing clones reflect an unresolved V gene, and the others are unexplained. That table gives V, J and clone size, and the DNA gave D and trimming. The sample table shows more than 50,000 clones, and 60% to 80% are seen once. The ten top clones hold 2% to 3% of the sample.

The cohort was made up of around 720 healthy bone marrow donors. All cohort members were sampled while nominally healthy, although unrecorded immune exposures were likely present. The donor was CMV seronegative and was included in the group of about 350 seronegative cohort members. A peripheral blood sample was provided by each donor, and peripheral blood mononuclear cells were used for TCR beta sequencing. The Qiagen DNeasy Blood Extraction Kit was used to extract genomic DNA from the blood cell samples. The data originate from a study of cytomegalovirus exposure and HLA in healthy donors (dated by TCRdb to about 2017). With regard to the full study: According to an earlier analysis of 587 of the donors, about 180 million T cells yielded some 110 million unique TCR beta sequences and 276 Gb of sequence data. The study used immunosequencing to profile the T cell repertoires of under 700 subjects and linked those repertoires to cytomegalovirus serostatus. Typing coverage differed by locus: A, B, C, DRB1 and DQB1 were typed in roughly 620-640 donors, DQA1 in about 560, DPA1 in roughly 590, and DPB1 in roughly 450. Four to six DR-DQ haplotypes were handled as single units for association and clustering, since linkage in the cohort was strong. Donor age, sex, ethnicity and CMV serostatus were compiled together with the repertoire data. Every repertoire in the discovery cohort had been generated on one and the same sequencing platform. In an earlier analysis of several hundred of the donors, high-throughput TCR beta sequencing was used to judge whether each TCR beta V gene segment behaved as functional or pseudogenic. Besides the first cohort of around 700 subjects, a separate validation cohort made up of around 120 different subjects was used. To predict cytomegalovirus infection status, the study combined high-throughput TCR immunosequencing, statistical association of individual TCRs with disease status, and machine learning. In a later genetic analysis, genome-wide SNP genotypes for about three fifths of the 666 donors were used, and that subset was treated as a discovery cohort. To study patterns of TCR occurrence, a later analysis re-analyzed previously published TCR beta repertoires from around 700 donors and added high-resolution HLA genotyping. Among about 370 genotyped donors of the cohort, an average of roughly 230,000 unique TCR beta nucleotide sequences was sequenced per donor, of which about 18% were non-productive. Rather than drawing on any new phenotypic data, the later analysis identified candidate immune exposures from TCR beta sequences and the way those sequences occurred across donors. Class I and class II HLA loci were covered by the typing at four-digit resolution. An early release covering 550 to 700 HLA-typed donors comprised approximately 290 gigabases of sequencing data and around 80 million unique TCR sequences. Of the roughly 400 genotyped donors, 75% to 85% were placed in the genetic ancestry cluster associated with self-reported Caucasian donors. The study was designed to test whether signatures of past pathogen exposure could be identified by cataloging public T cell receptors.

Based on the germline V gene (reference sequence), the CDR1 and CDR2 sequences are SGHNT and YYREEE. At the junction V is shortened by 4 bases and J by 8 bases; bases outside the gene matches: 17. Including the terminal cysteine and phenylalanine, the CDR3 comprises 16 residues. Just CDR3 DNA is preserved here, 48 bases in frame from base 1. Paper-wide results and their limitations: The 87-base-pair reads could not distinguish some IMGT-functional V segments, including TRBV6-2 and TRBV6-3, so those segments were excluded. Seventeen rarely observed V segments, including chromosome 9 orphons, were excluded from the earlier analysis of several hundred of the donors because counts were too low. For the cohort, immune exposure information was limited to CMV serostatus. HLA typing was unavailable for some donors at each locus, so association tests used only the typed subset. In vitro tests confirmed that three of the cytomegalovirus-associated TCR beta chains recognize cytomegalovirus antigens. In a later analysis, TCR association rates were found to vary across HLA loci, with the most associated TCRs seen for DRB1 alleles and the fewest for HLA-C alleles. In a later analysis, several top co-occurrence clusters were reported to appear linked to parvovirus B19, influenza, CMV and Epstein-Barr virus. According to a later genetic analysis, donors in an Asian-associated ancestry cluster had fewer N-insertions in productive TCRs than the approximately 710-donor mean. In an earlier analysis of more than 500 of the donors, most TCR beta V segments appeared in productive rearrangements about 87% or about 30% of the time, broadly matching IMGT annotations. Linkage disequilibrium might explain the correlated functional status among segregating V segments, but an unknown experimental factor could not be excluded. Most CMV-associated TCR beta chains appeared to be HLA-restricted in a later analysis, and the HLA associations seemed to be driven largely by CMV exposure. In this cohort, only TCR beta chains were sequenced, and detectable features were limited by the absence of alpha or paired-chain data. An association between a missense DCLRE1C variant and V-gene and J-gene trimming of TCR beta chains was found in a later genetic analysis and replicated in an independent cohort. In a later analysis, HLA-associated TCR beta chains were found to be more clonally expanded and to have lower generation probabilities than equally common non-associated chains. According to the authors, the approach could potentially be generalized to other disease states and immunological phenotypes. Across donors, most TCR sequences were observed very rarely, whereas some public TCRs were present in many individuals. Roughly uniform sequencing depth across donors was assumed in presence/absence analyses, although this assumption may not hold. At a false discovery rate of 0.05, a later analysis linked 16,951 TCR beta sequences to specific HLA alleles. The study gave a list of 150 to 200 TCR beta chains associated with cytomegalovirus. A cluster of highly shared sequence variants was judged likely to be a technical artifact of the sequencing pipeline. A further reported finding was that TCR beta sequences accurately predicted the HLA-A and HLA-B alleles for most subjects in the first cohort. When HLA alleles, especially DR and DQ, strongly co-occurred, TCR associations were difficult to assign to individual alleles. Cytomegalovirus status was reported to be diagnosed by the classifier with high specificity and sensitivity in both the original and validation cohorts.

The sequencing sample was made of PBMCs. The clonotype was recovered from a female donor in good health and CMV-seronegative. The rearranged chain carries TRBV5-4 and TRBJ1-2, with 7 bases in between that match TRBD1. The nucleotides read TGTGCCAGCAGCCTTGGGGCATTGAGGGGGCAGGAAGGCTACACCTTC. The translation is CASSLGALRGQEGYTF.